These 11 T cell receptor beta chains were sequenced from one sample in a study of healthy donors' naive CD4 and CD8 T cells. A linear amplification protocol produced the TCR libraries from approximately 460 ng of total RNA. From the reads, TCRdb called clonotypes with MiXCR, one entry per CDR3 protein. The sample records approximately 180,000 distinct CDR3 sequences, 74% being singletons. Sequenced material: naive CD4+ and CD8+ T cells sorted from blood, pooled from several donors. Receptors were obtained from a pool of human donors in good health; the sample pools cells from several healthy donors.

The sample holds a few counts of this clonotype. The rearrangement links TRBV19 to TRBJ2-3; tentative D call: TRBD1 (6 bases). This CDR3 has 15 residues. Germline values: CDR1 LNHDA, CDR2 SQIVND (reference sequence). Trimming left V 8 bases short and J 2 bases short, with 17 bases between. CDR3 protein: CASSLDRRFTDTQYF. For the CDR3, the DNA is TGTGCCAGTTCCCTCGACAGGAGGTTCACAGATACGCAGTATTTT.

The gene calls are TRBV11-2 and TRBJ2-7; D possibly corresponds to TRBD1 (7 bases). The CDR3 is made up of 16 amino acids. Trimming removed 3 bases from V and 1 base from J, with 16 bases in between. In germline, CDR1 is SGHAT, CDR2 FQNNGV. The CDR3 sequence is CASSFQLAGGSYEQYF. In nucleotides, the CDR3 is TGTGCCAGCAGCTTCCAGCTGGCAGGGGGGTCCTACGAGCAGTACTTC.

The CDR3 reads CASSIAGRLNEQFF. The CDR3 DNA is TGTGCCAGTAGTATAGCTGGCAGACTCAATGAGCAGTTCTTC. V gene TRBV19 combines with J gene TRBJ2-1; D gene uncertain. CDR1 and CDR2 (germline): LNHDA, SQIVND (reference sequence). CDR3 length: 14 residues. Trimming left V 1 base short and J 6 bases short, with 10 bases between. The variable domain in full, with the rest retrieved from reference TRBV19 and TRBJ2-1, is DGGITQSPKYLFRKEGQNVTLSCEQNLNHDAMYWYRQDPGQGLRLIYYSQIVNDFQKGDIAEGYSVSREKKESFPLTVTSAQKNPTAFYLCASSIAGRLNEQFFGPGTRLTVL.

DNA of the CDR3: TGTGCCAGCAGTTACCCACTTACTAGCGGAACCCATACGCAGTATTTT. Protein product: CASSYPLTSGTHTQYF. The V gene is TRBV6-6, the J gene TRBJ2-3, with 8 nucleotides matching TRBD2. The CDR3 has 16 amino acids. The germline V gene has CDR1 MNHNY and CDR2 SVGAGI (reference sequence). The V and J ends lost 2 bases and 7 bases, in that order; junction bases with no gene match: 11.

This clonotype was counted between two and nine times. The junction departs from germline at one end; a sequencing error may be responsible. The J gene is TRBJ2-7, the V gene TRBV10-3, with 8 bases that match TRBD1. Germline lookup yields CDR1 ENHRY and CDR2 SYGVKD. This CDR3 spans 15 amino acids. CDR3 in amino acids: CAVSGNRGTGYEQYF. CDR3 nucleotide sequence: TGTGCCGTCAGTGGGAACCGAGGGACAGGCTACGAGCAGTACTTC.

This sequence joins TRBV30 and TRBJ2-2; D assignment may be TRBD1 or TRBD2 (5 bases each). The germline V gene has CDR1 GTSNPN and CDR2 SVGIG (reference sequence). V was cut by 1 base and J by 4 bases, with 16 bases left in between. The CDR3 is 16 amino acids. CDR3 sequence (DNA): TGTGCCTGGAGTGGTCTCGGGGCCTTCAGCACCGGGGAGCTGTTTTTT. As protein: CAWSGLGAFSTGELFF.

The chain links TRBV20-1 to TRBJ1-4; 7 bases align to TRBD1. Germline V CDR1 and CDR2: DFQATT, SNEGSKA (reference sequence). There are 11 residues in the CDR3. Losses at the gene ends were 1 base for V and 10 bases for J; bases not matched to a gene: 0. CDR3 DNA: TGCAGTGCTAGAGGACAGGGAAAACTGTTTTTT. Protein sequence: CSARGQGKLFF.

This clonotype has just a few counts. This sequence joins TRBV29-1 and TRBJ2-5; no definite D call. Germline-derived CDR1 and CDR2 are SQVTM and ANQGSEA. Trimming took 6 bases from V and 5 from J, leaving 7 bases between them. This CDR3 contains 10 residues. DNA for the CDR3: TGCAGCGTAAAGGCGGAGACCCAGTACTTC. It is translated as CSVKAETQYF.

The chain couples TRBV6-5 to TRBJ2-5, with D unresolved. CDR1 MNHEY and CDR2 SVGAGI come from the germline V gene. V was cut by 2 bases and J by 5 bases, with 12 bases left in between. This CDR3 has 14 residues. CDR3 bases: TGTGCCAGCAGTTACCCCAGCAGAGAGGAGACCCAGTACTTC. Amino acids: CASSYPSREETQYF.

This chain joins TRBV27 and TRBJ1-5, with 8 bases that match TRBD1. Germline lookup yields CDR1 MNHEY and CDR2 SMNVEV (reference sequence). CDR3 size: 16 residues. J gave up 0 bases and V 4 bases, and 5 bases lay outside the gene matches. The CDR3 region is CASSSGTGISNQPQHF. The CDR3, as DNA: TGTGCCAGCAGTTCCGGGACAGGTATTAGCAATCAGCCCCAGCATTTT.

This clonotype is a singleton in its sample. The CDR3 reads CASSFGGFEGYTF. The CDR3 region has the DNA TGTGCCAGCAGTTTCGGCGGGTTCGAAGGCTACACCTTC. This rearrangement joins TRBV27 to TRBJ1-2, with unresolved D. Trimming shortened V by 3 bases and J by 8 bases, and 13 bases separated the two germline ends. This CDR3 region has 13 residues. CDR1 and CDR2 (germline): MNHEY, SMNVEV (reference sequence).